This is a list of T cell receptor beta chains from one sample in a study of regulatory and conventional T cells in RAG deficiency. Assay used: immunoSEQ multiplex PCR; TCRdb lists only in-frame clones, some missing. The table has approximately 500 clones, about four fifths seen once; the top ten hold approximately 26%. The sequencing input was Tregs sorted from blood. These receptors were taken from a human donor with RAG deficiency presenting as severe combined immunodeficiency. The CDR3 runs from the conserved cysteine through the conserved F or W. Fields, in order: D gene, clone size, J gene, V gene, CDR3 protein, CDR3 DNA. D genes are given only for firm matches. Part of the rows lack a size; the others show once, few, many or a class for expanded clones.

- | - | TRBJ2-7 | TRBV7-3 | CASSLIRGASYEQYF | TGTGCCAGCAGCTTAATTAGGGGGGCCTCCTACGAGCAGTACTTC
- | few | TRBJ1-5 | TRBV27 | CASRYHSNQPQHF | TGTGCCAGCAGATACCATAGCAATCAGCCCCAGCATTTT
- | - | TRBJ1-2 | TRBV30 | CAWSAPGGGGYGYTF | TGTGCCTGGAGTGCCCCTGGGGGGGGCGGCTATGGCTACACCTTC
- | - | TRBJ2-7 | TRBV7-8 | CASSLPTYEQYF | TGTGCCAGCAGCTTACCAACCTACGAGCAGTACTTC
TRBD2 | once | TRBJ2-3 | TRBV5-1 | CASSVTSGSTDTQYF | TGCGCCAGCAGCGTGACTAGCGGGAGCACAGATACGCAGTATTTT
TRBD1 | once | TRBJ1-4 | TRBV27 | CASSLSGGGEKLFF | TGTGCCAGCAGTTTATCAGGGGGCGGAGAAAAACTGTTTTTT
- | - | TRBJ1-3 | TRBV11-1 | CASSRTAGTIYF | TGTGCCAGCAGCCGGACGGCCGGAACCATATATTTT
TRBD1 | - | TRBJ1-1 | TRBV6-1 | CASSLRTGLNTEAFF | TGTGCCAGCAGTCTCCGGACAGGGTTGAACACTGAAGCTTTCTTT
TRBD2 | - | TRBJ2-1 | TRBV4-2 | CASSQVSSGGRNEQFF | TGTGCCAGCAGCCAAGTCTCTAGCGGGGGCCGCAATGAGCAGTTCTTC
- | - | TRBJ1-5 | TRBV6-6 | CASSYSKYSNQPQHF | TGTGCCAGCAGTTACTCAAAATATAGCAATCAGCCCCAGCATTTT
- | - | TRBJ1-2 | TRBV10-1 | CASSNGSGSRKTYGYTF | TGCGCCAGCAGTAACGGTTCAGGATCGCGAAAGACCTATGGCTACACCTTC
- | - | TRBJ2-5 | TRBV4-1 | CASSHREETQYF | TGCGCCAGCAGCCACAGGGAAGAGACCCAGTACTTC
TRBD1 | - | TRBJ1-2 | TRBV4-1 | CASSQEDRDYGYTF | TGCGCCAGCAGCCAAGAAGACAGGGACTATGGCTACACCTTC
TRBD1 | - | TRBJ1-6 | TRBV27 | CASSVRGRGSPLHF | TGTGCCAGCAGTGTCAGGGGGCGCGGTTCACCCCTCCACTTT
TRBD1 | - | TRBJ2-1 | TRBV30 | CAWSPGQGEQFF | TGTGCCTGGAGTCCTGGACAGGGGGAGCAGTTCTTC
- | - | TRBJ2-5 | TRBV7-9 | CASSPRGRGIREQYF | TGTGCCAGCAGCCCTCGTGGGAGGGGGATAAGGGAGCAGTACTTC
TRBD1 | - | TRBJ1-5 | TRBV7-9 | CASSWTGRSQHF | TGTGCCAGCAGCTGGACAGGGAGGTCCCAGCATTTT
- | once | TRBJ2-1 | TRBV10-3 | CAIRSSYNEQFF | TGTGCCATCAGGAGCTCCTACAATGAGCAGTTCTTC
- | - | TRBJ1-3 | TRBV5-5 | CASSLTNSGNTIYF | TGTGCCAGCAGCTTGACAAACTCTGGAAACACCATATATTTT
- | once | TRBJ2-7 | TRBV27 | CASSPSLRFEQYF | TGTGCCAGCAGTCCATCGTTGAGATTTGAGCAGTACTTC
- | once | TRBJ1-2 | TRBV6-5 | CASSYLAGSGGYTF | TGTGCCAGCAGTTACCTGGCAGGGTCTGGGGGCTACACCTTC
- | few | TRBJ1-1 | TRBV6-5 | CASRPSHTEAFF | TGTGCCAGCAGACCCTCCCACACTGAAGCTTTCTTT
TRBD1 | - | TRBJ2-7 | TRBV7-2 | CASSSGPGQTYEQYF | TGTGCCAGCAGCTCGGGCCCGGGACAGACCTACGAGCAGTACTTC
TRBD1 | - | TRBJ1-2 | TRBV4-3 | CASSHIQGNYGYTF | TGCGCCAGCAGCCATATACAGGGGAACTATGGCTACACCTTC
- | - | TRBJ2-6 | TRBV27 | CASSVFDPRLQSRANVLTF | TGTGCCAGCAGTGTGTTTGATCCTAGGCTACAAAGTCGGGCCAACGTCCTGACTTTC
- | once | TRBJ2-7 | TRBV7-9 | CASSLPGLAAYEQYF | TGTGCCAGCAGCTTACCCGGTCTAGCAGCCTACGAGCAGTACTTC
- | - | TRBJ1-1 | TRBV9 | CASSFKRDTEAFF | TGTGCCAGCAGCTTCAAGAGGGACACTGAAGCTTTCTTT
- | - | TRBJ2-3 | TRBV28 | CASSLRQSTDTQYF | TGTGCCAGCAGTTTAAGACAGAGCACAGATACGCAGTATTTT
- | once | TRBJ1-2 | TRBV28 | CASSLLPWGYTF | TGTGCCAGCAGTTTATTGCCCTGGGGCTACACCTTC
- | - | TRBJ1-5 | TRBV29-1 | CSVGPNQPQHF | TGCAGCGTTGGGCCCAATCAGCCCCAGCATTTT
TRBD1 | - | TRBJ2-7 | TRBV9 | CASSVPDRVGYEQYF | TGTGCCAGCAGCGTACCCGACAGGGTGGGCTACGAGCAGTACTTC
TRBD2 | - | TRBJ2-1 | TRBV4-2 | CASSPVGSGRAREQFF | TGTGCCAGCAGCCCCGTGGGTAGCGGGAGGGCAAGGGAGCAGTTCTTC
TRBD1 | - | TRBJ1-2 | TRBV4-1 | CASSHIQGNYGYTF | TGCGCCAGCAGCCATATACAGGGGAACTATGGCTACACCTTC
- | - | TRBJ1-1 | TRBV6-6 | CASSTSGQGYTEAFF | -
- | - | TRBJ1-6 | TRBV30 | CAWTGVYPGNSPLHF | TGTGCCTGGACTGGGGTATACCCGGGTAATTCACCCCTCCACTTT
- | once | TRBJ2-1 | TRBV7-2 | CASRAHSYNEQFF | TGTGCCAGCAGGGCTCATTCCTACAATGAGCAGTTCTTC
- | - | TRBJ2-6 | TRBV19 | CASSIQGRGANVLTF | TGTGCCAGTAGTATACAGGGTAGAGGGGCCAACGTCCTGACTTTC
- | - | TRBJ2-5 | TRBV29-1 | CSVRGLAGRETQYF | TGCAGCGTCCGTGGTCTAGCAGGACGAGAGACCCAGTACTTC
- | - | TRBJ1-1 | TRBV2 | CASRTDSHTEAFF | TGTGCCAGCAGGACCGACAGCCACACTGAAGCTTTCTTT
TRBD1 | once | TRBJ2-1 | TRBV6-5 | CASSYSPGGRDNEQFF | TGTGCCAGCAGTTACTCTCCAGGGGGTAGGGACAATGAGCAGTTCTTC
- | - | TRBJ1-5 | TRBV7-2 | CASSPPRGQNQPQHF | TGTGCCAGCAGCCCCCCTCGGGGCCAGAATCAGCCCCAGCATTTT